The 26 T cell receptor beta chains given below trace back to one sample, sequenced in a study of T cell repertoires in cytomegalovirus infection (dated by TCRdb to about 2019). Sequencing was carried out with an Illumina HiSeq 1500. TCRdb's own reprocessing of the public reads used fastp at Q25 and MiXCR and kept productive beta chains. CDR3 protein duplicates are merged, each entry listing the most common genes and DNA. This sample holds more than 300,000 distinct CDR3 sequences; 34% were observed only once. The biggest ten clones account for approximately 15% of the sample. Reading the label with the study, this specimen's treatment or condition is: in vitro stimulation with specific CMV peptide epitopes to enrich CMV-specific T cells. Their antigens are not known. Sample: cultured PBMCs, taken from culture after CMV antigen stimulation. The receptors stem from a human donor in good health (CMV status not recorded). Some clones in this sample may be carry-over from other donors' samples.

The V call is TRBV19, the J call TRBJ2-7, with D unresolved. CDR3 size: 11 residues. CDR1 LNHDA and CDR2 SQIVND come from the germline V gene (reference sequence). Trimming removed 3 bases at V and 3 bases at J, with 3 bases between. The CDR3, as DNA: TGTGCCAGTAGTATGCACTACGAGCAGTACTTC. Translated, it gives CASSMHYEQYF.

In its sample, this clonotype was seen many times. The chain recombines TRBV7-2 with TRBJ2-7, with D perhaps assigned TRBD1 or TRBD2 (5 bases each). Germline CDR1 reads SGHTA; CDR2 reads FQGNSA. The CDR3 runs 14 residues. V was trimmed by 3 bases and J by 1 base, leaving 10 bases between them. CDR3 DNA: TGTGCCAGCAGCTTCCGGGACGGTTCCTACGAGCAGTACTTC. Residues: CASSFRDGSYEQYF.

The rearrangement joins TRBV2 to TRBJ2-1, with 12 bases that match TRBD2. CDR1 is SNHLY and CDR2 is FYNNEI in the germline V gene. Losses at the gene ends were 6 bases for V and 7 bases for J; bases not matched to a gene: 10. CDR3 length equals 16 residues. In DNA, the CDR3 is TGTGCCAGCAGCCCGACCGGGACTAGCGGGTCGAATGAGCAGTTCTTC. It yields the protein CASSPTGTSGSNEQFF.

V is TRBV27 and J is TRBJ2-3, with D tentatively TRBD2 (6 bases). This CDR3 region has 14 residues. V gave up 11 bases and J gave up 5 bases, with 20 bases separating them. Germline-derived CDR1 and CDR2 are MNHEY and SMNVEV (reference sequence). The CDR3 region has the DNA TGTGCCGTGCGGCCGGGACTGCAGCGAGATACGCAGTATTTT. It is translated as CAVRPGLQRDTQYF.

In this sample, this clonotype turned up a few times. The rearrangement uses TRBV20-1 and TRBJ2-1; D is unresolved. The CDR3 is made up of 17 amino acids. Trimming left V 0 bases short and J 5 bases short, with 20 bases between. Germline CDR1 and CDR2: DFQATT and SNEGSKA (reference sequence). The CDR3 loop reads CSARDSPDAAFDNEQFF. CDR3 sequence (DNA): TGCAGTGCTAGAGATTCGCCGGACGCAGCCTTCGACAATGAGCAGTTCTTC.

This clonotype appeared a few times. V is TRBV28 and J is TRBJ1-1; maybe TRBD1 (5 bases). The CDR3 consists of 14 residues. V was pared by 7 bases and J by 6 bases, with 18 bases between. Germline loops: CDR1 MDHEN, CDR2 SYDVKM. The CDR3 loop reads CASTLGHRGAEAFF. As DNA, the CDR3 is TGTGCCAGCACCTTAGGACACCGGGGCGCTGAAGCTTTCTTT.

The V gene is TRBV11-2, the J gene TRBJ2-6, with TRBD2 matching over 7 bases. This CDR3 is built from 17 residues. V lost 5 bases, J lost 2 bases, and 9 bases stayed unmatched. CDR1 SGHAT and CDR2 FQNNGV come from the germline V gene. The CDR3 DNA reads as TGTGCCAGCAGCCCGACCCGTGGGGGGGCTGGGGCCAACGTCCTGACTTTC. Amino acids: CASSPTRGGAGANVLTF.

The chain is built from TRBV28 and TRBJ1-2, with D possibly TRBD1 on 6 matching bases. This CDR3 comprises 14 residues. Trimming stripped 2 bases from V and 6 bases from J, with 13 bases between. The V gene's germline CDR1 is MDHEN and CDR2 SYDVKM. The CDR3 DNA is TGTGCCAGCAGTTTAACCGGGACATCGGATGGCTACACCTTC. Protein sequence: CASSLTGTSDGYTF.

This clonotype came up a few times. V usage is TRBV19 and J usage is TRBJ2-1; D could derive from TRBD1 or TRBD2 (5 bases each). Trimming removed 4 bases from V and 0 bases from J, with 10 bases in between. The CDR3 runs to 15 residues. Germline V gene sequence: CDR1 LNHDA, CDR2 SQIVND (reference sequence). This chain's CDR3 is CASSTEGNSYNEQFF. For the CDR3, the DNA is TGTGCCAGTAGTACAGAGGGGAACTCCTACAATGAGCAGTTCTTC.

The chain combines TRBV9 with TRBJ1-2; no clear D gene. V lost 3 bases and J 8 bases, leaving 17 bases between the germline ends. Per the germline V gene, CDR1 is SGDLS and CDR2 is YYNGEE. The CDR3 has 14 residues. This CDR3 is CASSARRQKVGYTF. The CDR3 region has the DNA TGTGCCAGCAGCGCCCGTCGGCAGAAGGTGGGCTACACCTTC.

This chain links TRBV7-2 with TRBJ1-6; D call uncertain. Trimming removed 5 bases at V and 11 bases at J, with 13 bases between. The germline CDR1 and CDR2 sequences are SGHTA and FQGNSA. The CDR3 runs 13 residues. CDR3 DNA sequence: TGTGCCAGCAGCATGGACCCACCTGCACCCCTCCACTTT. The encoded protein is CASSMDPPAPLHF.

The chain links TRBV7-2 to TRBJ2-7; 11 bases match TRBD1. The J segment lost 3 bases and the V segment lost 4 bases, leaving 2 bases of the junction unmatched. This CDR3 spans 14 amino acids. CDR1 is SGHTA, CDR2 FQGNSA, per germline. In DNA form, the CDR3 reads TGTGCCAGCAGCTCGGGACAGGGGGGCTACGAGCAGTACTTC. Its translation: CASSSGQGGYEQYF.

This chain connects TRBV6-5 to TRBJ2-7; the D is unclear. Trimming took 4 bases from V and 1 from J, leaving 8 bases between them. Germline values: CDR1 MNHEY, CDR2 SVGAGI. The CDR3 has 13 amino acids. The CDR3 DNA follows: TGTGCCAGCAGTTCCGCGGATTCCTACGAGCAGTACTTC. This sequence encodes CASSSADSYEQYF.

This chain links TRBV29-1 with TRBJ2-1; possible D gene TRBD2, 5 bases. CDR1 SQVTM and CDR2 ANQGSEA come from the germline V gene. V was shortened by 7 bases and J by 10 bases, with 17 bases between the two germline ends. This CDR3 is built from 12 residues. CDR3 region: CSAIPNQREQFF. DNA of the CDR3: TGCAGCGCCATCCCCAATCAGCGGGAGCAGTTCTTC.

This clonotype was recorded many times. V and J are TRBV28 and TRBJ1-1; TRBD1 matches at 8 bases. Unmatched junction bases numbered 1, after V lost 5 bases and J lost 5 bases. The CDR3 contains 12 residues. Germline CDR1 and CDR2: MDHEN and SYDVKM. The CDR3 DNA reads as TGTGCCAGCAGTACAGGGGGAACTGAAGCTTTCTTT. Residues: CASSTGGTEAFF.

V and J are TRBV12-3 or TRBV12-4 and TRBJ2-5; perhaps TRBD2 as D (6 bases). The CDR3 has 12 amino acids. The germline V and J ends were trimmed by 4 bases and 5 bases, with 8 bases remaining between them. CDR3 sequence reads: CASSSREETQYF. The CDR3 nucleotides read TGTGCCAGCAGTTCCCGGGAGGAGACCCAGTACTTC.

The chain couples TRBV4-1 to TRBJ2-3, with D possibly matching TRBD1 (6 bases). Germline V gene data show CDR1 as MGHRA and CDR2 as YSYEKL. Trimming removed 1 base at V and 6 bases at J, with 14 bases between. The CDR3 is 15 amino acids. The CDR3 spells CASSQVAGDFDTQYF. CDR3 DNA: TGCGCCAGCAGCCAAGTGGCAGGGGATTTTGATACGCAGTATTTT.

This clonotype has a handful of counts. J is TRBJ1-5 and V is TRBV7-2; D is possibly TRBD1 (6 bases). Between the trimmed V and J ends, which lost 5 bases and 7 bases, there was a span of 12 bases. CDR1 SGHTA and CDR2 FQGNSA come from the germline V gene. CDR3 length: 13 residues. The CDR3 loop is CASSLRDNQPQHF. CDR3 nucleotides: TGTGCCAGCAGCCTCCGGGACAACCAGCCCCAGCATTTT. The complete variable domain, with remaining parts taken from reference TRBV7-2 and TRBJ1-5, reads GAGVSQSPSNKVTEKGKDVELRCDPISGHTALYWYRQSLGQGLEFLIYFQGNSAPDKSGLPSDRFSAERTGGSVSTLTIQRTQQEDSAVYLCASSLRDNQPQHFGDGTRLSIL.

The CDR3 loop is CASSQDRVRGSEAFF. CDR3 in DNA: TGCGCCAGCAGCCAAGATAGGGTACGAGGATCTGAAGCTTTCTTT. The chain uses TRBV4-1 and TRBJ1-1; no clear D gene. Germline V gives CDR1 MGHRA, CDR2 YSYEKL. The CDR3 is 15 amino acids. V was clipped by 0 bases and J by 6 bases, with 14 bases between them.

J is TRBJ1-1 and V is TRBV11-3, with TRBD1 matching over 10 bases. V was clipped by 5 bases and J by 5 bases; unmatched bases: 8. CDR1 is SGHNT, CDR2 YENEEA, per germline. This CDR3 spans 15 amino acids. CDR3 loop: CASSPLGQGVTEAFF. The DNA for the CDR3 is TGTGCCAGCAGCCCCCTCGGACAGGGGGTTACTGAAGCTTTCTTT.

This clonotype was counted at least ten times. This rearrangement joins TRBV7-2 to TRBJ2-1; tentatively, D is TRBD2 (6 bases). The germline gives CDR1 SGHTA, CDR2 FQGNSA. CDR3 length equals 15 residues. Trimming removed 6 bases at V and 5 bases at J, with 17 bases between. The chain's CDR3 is CASSLQRTNHNEQFF. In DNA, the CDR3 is TGTGCCAGCAGTTTGCAACGGACTAACCACAATGAGCAGTTCTTC.

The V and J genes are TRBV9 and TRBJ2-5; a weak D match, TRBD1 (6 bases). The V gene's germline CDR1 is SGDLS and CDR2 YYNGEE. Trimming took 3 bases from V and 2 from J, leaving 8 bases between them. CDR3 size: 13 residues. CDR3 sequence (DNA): TGTGCCAGCAGCGACACAGGGCAAGAGACCCAGTACTTC. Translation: CASSDTGQETQYF.

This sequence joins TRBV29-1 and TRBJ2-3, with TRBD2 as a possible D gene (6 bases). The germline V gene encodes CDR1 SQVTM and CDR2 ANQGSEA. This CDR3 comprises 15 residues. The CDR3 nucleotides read TGCACCGTGCTGGGGGGAGCGGGCAGCACAGATACGCAGTATTTT. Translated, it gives CTVLGGAGSTDTQYF.

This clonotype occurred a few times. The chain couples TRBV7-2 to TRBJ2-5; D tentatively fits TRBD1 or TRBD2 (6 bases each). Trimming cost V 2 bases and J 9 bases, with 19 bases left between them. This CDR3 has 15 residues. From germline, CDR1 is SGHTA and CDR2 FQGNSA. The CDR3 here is CASSLKMGGPGSQYF. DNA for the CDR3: TGTGCCAGCAGCTTAAAAATGGGGGGCCCCGGTTCCCAGTACTTC.

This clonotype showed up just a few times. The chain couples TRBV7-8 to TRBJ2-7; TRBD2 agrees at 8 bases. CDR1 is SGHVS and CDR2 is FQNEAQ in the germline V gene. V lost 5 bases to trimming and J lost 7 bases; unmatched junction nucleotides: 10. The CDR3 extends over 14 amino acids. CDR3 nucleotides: TGTGCCAGCAGCCACGGGAGGGCAGCTAAGGAGCAGTACGTC. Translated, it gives CASSHGRAAKEQYV.

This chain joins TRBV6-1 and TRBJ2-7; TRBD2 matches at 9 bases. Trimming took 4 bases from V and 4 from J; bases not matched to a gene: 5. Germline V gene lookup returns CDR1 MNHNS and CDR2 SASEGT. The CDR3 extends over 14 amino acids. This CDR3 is CASSVAGEGYEQYF. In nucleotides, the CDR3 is TGTGCCAGCAGTGTAGCGGGAGAAGGTTACGAGCAGTACTTC.